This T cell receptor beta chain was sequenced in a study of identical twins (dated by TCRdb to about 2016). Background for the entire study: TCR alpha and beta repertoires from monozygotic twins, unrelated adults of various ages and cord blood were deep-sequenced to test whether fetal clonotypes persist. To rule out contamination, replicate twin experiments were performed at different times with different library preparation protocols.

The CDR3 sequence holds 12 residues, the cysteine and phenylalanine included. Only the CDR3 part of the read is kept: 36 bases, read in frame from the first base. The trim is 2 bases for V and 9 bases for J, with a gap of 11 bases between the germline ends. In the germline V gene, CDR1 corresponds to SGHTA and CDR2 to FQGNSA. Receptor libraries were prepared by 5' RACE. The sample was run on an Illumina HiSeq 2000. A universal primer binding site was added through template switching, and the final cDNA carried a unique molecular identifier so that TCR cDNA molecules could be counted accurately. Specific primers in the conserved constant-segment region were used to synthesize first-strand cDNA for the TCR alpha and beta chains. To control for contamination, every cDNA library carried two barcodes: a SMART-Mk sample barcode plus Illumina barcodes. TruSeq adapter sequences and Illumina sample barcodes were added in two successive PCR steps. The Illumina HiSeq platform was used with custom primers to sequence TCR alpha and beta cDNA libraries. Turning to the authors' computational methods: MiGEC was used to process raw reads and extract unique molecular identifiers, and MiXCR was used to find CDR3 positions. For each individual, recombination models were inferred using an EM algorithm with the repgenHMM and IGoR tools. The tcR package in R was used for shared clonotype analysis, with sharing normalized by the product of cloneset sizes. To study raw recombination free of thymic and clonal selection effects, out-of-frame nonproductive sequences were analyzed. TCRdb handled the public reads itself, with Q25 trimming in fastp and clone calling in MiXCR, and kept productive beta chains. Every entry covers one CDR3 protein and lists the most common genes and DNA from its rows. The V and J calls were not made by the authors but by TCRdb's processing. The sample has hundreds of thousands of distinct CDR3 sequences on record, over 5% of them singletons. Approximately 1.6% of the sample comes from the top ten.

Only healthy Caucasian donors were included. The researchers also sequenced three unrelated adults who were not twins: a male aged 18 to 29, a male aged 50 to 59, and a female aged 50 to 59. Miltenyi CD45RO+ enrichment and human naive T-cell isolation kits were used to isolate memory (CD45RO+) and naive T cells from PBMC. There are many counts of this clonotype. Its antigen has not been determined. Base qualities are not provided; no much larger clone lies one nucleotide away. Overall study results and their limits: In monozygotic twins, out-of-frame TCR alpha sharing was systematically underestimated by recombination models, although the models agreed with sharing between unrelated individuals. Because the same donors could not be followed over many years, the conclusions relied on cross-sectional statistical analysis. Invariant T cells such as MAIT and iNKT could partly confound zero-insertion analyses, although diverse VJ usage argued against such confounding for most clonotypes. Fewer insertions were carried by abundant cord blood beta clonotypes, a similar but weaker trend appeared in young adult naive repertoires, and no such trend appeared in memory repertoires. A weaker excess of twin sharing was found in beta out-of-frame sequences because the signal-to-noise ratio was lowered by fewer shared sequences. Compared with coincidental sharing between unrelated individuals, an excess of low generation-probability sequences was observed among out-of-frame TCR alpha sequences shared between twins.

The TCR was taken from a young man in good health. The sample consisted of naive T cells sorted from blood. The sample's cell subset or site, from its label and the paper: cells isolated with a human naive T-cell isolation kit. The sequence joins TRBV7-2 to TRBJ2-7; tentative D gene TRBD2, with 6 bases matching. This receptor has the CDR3 CASSLRNGGQYF. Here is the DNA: TGTGCCAGCAGCTTAAGGAACGGGGGGCAGTACTTC.